The 10 T cell receptor beta chains below were found in one sample sequenced in a study of blood T cell repertoires in COVID-19. Assay used: immunoSEQ multiplex PCR; TCRdb lists only in-frame clones, some missing. The profile shows approximately 90,000 clones, about 83% of them singletons. Sequencing was done on a sample of peripheral blood. These receptor sequences come from a man between 65 and 85 years old with COVID-19, enrolled during active disease.

This rearrangement joins TRBV7-9 to TRBJ2-2, with a weak D call TRBD2 (6 bases). There are 15 residues in the CDR3. CDR1 and CDR2 (germline): SEHNR, FQNEAQ (reference sequence). Trimming stripped 5 bases from V and 6 bases from J, with 16 bases between. This chain's CDR3 is CASSARGWEAGELFF. The CDR3 region has the DNA TGTGCCAGCAGCGCTCGCGGTTGGGAGGCCGGGGAGCTGTTTTTT.

This clone was found once. The rearrangement joins TRBV29-1 to TRBJ1-2; D gene unclear. V lost 6 bases, J lost 2 bases, and 10 bases lay in between. This CDR3 has 12 residues. The germline CDR1 and CDR2 sequences are SQVTM and ANQGSEA. The CDR3 sequence is CSVVAENYGYTF. CDR3 bases: TGCAGCGTCGTAGCCGAAAACTATGGCTACACCTTC.

The chain carries TRBV5-4 and TRBJ1-6, with D maybe TRBD1 (5 bases). The germline V gene encodes CDR1 SGHNT and CDR2 YYREEE (reference sequence). This CDR3 region has 15 residues. V lost 0 bases and J 7 bases, leaving 11 bases between the germline ends. CDR3 residues: CASSLAGGGNSPLHF. In nucleotides, the CDR3 is TGTGCCAGCAGCTTGGCCGGGGGGGGAAATTCACCCCTCCACTTT.

This clone appeared a single time. The chain has TRBV4-3 and TRBJ2-3; TRBD2 agrees at 10 bases. Losses at the gene ends were 4 bases for V and 6 bases for J; bases not matched to a gene: 7. This CDR3 spans 15 amino acids. Germline V gives CDR1 LGHNA, CDR2 YSLEER. CDR3 in amino acids: CASSLASGRGDTQYF. DNA for the CDR3: TGCGCCAGCAGCCTGGCTAGCGGGAGAGGGGATACGCAGTATTTT.

The chain combines TRBV6-5 with TRBJ2-1, with TRBD1 as a possible D gene (6 bases). Per the germline V gene, CDR1 is MNHEY and CDR2 is SVGAGI. The CDR3 runs to 12 residues. V was pared by 6 bases and J by 5 bases, with 8 bases between. The CDR3: CASSRTDNEQFF. CDR3 DNA: TGTGCCAGCAGCCGGACAGACAATGAGCAGTTCTTC.

At least ten counts were recorded for this clone. This chain connects TRBV28 to TRBJ1-1; D remains unclear. Germline CDR1 is MDHEN and CDR2 is SYDVKM. The CDR3 loop spans 14 amino acids. V was trimmed by 2 bases and J by 1 base, leaving 8 bases between them. The CDR3 reads CASSLTEENTEAFF. The CDR3 nucleotides read TGTGCCAGCAGTTTAACAGAAGAGAACACTGAAGCTTTCTTT.

At least ten counts were recorded for this clone. V gene TRBV19 combines with J gene TRBJ1-4; weak D call: TRBD1 (6 bases). The CDR3 is 14 residues long. Germline-derived CDR1 and CDR2 are LNHDA and SQIVND (reference sequence). V lost 3 bases and J lost 6, with 11 bases in between. CDR3 bases: TGTGCCAGTAGTATTGGGCAGGGGTATGAAAAACTGTTTTTT. The encoded protein is CASSIGQGYEKLFF.

The chain has TRBV27 and TRBJ2-1; TRBD1 aligns across 8 bases. Germline trimming cut 7 bases from V and 8 bases from J; bases unmatched to any gene: 10. Germline assignment: CDR1 MNHEY and CDR2 SMNVEV (reference sequence). The CDR3 covers 14 residues. CDR3 DNA sequence: TGTGCCAGCAACTACAGGGGGATAGGGGATGAGCAGTTCTTC. Translation gives CASNYRGIGDEQFF.

This clone was seen a handful of times. The rearrangement links TRBV7-8 to TRBJ1-2; TRBD1 is a possible D gene (6 bases). The CDR3 loop spans 14 amino acids. Trimming pared 4 bases from V and 8 bases from J, leaving 17 bases between. CDR1 SGHVS and CDR2 FQNEAQ come from the germline V gene. For the CDR3, the DNA is TGTGCCAGCAGCTCCACACGACAGGATCGGGGCTACACCTTC. It translates to CASSSTRQDRGYTF.

This clone has just one count. The gene calls are TRBV18 and TRBJ1-6; 8 bases map to TRBD1. Germline V gene sequence: CDR1 KGHSH, CDR2 LQKENI. The CDR3 length is 15 residues. V lost 4 bases to trimming and J lost 10 bases; unmatched junction nucleotides: 9. CDR3: CASSLSGQGESPLHF. DNA of the CDR3: TGTGCCAGCTCACTCAGCGGACAGGGAGAATCACCCCTCCACTTT.